This T cell receptor beta chain was profiled in a study of CD8 T cells in ankylosing spondylitis (dated 2017 in TCRdb). Background for the entire study: To find TCR variants linked to disease, the study profiled T cell receptor beta repertoires in ankylosing spondylitis patients and healthy donors. Peripheral blood samples were taken, and synovial fluid was additionally collected from ankylosing spondylitis patients. The full study cohort was made up of 25 to 30 ankylosing spondylitis patients and some 100 healthy donors. What the authors observed across the whole study: The disease-linked clones had a CD8+ phenotype and were found at relatively low frequencies in peripheral blood. A TCR beta motif made up of several highly homologous amino acid variants appeared to be characteristic of blood from ankylosing spondylitis patients. The disease-linked clones were reported to be significantly enriched in matched synovial fluid samples from ankylosing spondylitis patients. Some TCR beta motif variants had previously been reported in synovial fluid and blood of reactive arthritis patients, which suggested common disease-initiation mechanisms.

Sequencer: Illumina HiSeq 2500. Quantitative 5'-RACE with molecular barcodes was used to prepare TCR beta libraries. Under the source paper's analysis protocol: A new computational method based on a probabilistic model of VDJ rearrangement was used to identify disease-linked TCR variants. In-frame beta chains were kept once TCRdb had trimmed the public reads at Q25 with fastp and called clones with MiXCR. Every entry covers one CDR3 protein and lists the most common genes and DNA from its rows. The V and J calls and clone size are TCRdb's, not the authors'. This sample comprises some 840,000 distinct CDR3 sequences, approximately 12% of them detected only once. Together, the top ten hold approximately 0.51% of the sample. Notes on this clonotype: The antigen it binds to is not known. The junction differs from germline at one of its ends, possibly a read error.

Measured from the cysteine to the phenylalanine, the CDR3 is 14 residues long. CDR3 DNA is the only sequence kept; it has 42 bases, read in frame from the first base. The germline V gene (reference sequence) specifies LNHDA as CDR1 and SQIVND as CDR2. The TCR comes from a male donor with ankylosing spondylitis. Material: blood, either unsorted or a sorted T cell fraction (not recorded which). The chain employs TRBV19 and TRBJ1-5; TRBD1 aligns with 9 central bases. The CDR3 region has the sequence CASSEGTGNLPQHF. The bases are TGTGCCAGTAGCGAAGGGACAGGGAATCTGCCCCAGCATTTT.